One and the same sample provided the 12 T cell receptor beta chains below, sequenced in a study of response to subunit inactivated influenza vaccine. Each CDR3 protein gets one entry after TCRdb re-called the RT-PCR reads with MiXCR. The table includes about 520,000 distinct CDR3 sequences, about 25% detected once. The sequencing here drew on CD4+ T cells sorted from PBMCs, taken about 5 days after vaccination. All receptors derive from a man aged 50 to 59 who received an inactivated influenza vaccine.

The J gene is TRBJ2-1, the V gene TRBV7-2; 8 bases align to TRBD2. CDR1 and CDR2 from the germline V gene are SGHTA and FQGNSA. Trimming took 8 bases from V and 2 from J; bases not matched to a gene: 8. The CDR3 loop spans 15 amino acids. For the CDR3, the DNA is TGTGCCAGCTCACCGTTAGCGGGACCCTACAATGAGCAGTTCTTC. Translated: CASSPLAGPYNEQFF.

This clonotype turned up a few times. The chain joins TRBV19 to TRBJ2-1, with TRBD1 matching over 9 bases. The V and J ends lost 4 bases and 6 bases, in that order; junction bases with no gene match: 4. Germline-derived CDR1 and CDR2 are LNHDA and SQIVND (reference sequence). The CDR3 runs 14 residues. CDR3 in amino acids: CASSRDRVGNEQFF. In nucleotides, the CDR3 is TGTGCCAGTAGTAGGGACAGGGTTGGCAATGAGCAGTTCTTC.

The V gene is TRBV7-9, the J gene TRBJ1-2; D is undetermined. Between the trimmed V and J ends, which lost 1 base and 2 bases, there was a span of 14 bases. This CDR3 is built from 16 residues. Per the germline V gene, CDR1 is SEHNR and CDR2 is FQNEAQ (reference sequence). CDR3: CASSLVSGPNNYGYTF. CDR3 bases: TGTGCCAGCAGCTTAGTAAGCGGCCCAAACAACTATGGCTACACCTTC.

The chain combines TRBV6-1 with TRBJ2-7, with D perhaps matching TRBD2 (6 bases). Trimming took off 5 bases at V and 3 bases at J, with 11 bases between the two ends. The CDR3 has 13 residues. In germline, CDR1 is MNHNS, CDR2 SASEGT. The CDR3 nucleotides are TGTGCCAGCAGTCCGGGACTGAACTACGAGCAGTACTTC. Translating it yields CASSPGLNYEQYF.

The chain recombines TRBV27 with TRBJ1-4; D possibly corresponds to TRBD1 (5 bases). Between the trimmed V and J ends, which lost 3 bases and 11 bases, there was a span of 10 bases. The CDR3 has 12 amino acids. Germline V gene lookup returns CDR1 MNHEY and CDR2 SMNVEV (reference sequence). CDR3 bases: TGTGCCAGCAGTTTTGGGGGAGGGAAACTGTTTTTT. As protein: CASSFGGGKLFF.

This rearrangement joins TRBV10-3 to TRBJ2-7; D remains ambiguous. V was pared by 0 bases and J by 4 bases, with 7 bases between. This CDR3 comprises 13 residues. Germline CDR1 and CDR2: ENHRY and SYGVKD. CDR3 sequence reads: CAISESLGYEQYF. The CDR3 region has the DNA TGTGCCATCAGTGAGTCGCTAGGGTACGAGCAGTACTTC.

This chain uses TRBV5-6 with TRBJ2-7; TRBD1 aligns across 9 bases. Trimming cost V 0 bases and J 4 bases; bases outside gene matches: 11. The CDR3 has 17 residues. Germline assignment: CDR1 SGHDT and CDR2 YYEEEE. In nucleotides, the CDR3 is TGTGCCAGCAGCTTGGCCTTCCGTGTGACAGGGGGTTACGAGCAGTACTTC. Protein sequence: CASSLAFRVTGGYEQYF.

V and J are TRBV6-5 and TRBJ1-6, with D possibly matching TRBD1 (5 bases). CDR1 and CDR2 (germline): MNHEY, SVGAGI. The V gene lost 0 bases and the J gene lost 7 bases, with 16 bases spanning the gap. The CDR3 loop spans 17 amino acids. CDR3 sequence (DNA): TGTGCCAGCAGTTACTCGATGGGGGGGAGAGGGAATTCACCCCTCCACTTT. It yields the protein CASSYSMGGRGNSPLHF.

This clonotype was counted between two and nine times. This chain uses TRBV6-4 with TRBJ2-1; TRBD2 aligns across 9 bases. Germline CDR1 is MRHNA and CDR2 is SNTAGT. Trimming at V came to 6 bases and at J to 7 bases, leaving 7 bases not matched to a gene. The CDR3 is 14 amino acids. The CDR3 spells CASSRREGWNEQFF. DNA of the CDR3: TGTGCCAGCAGCCGGCGGGAGGGCTGGAATGAGCAGTTCTTC.

The chain links TRBV5-1 to TRBJ2-7; a possible D gene is TRBD1 (6 bases). Per the germline V gene, CDR1 is SGHRS and CDR2 is YFSETQ. This CDR3 contains 13 residues. V lost 3 bases and J lost 6, with 13 bases in between. The CDR3 nucleotides read TGCGCCAGCAGCTCAGACAGGCCCTCCGAGCAGTACTTC. This gives the protein CASSSDRPSEQYF.

The chain carries TRBV7-9 and TRBJ2-3; 8 nucleotides line up with TRBD2. J lost 5 bases, V lost 3 bases, and 13 bases had no gene match. The CDR3 is 17 residues long. The germline gives CDR1 SEHNR, CDR2 FQNEAQ (reference sequence). As DNA, the CDR3 is TGTGCCAGCAGCTTCTTACCCTGGCGGGGGGACAAAGATACGCAGTATTTT. Protein: CASSFLPWRGDKDTQYF.

This chain links TRBV4-1 with TRBJ2-2; 9 bases align to TRBD1. CDR1 is MGHRA, CDR2 YSYEKL, per germline. The ends lost 5 bases at V and 6 bases at J; junction bases unmatched: 4. The CDR3 consists of 14 residues. The CDR3 DNA reads TGCGCCAGCAGCGGGACAGGGATCGCCGGGGAGCTGTTTTTT. Protein sequence: CASSGTGIAGELFF.